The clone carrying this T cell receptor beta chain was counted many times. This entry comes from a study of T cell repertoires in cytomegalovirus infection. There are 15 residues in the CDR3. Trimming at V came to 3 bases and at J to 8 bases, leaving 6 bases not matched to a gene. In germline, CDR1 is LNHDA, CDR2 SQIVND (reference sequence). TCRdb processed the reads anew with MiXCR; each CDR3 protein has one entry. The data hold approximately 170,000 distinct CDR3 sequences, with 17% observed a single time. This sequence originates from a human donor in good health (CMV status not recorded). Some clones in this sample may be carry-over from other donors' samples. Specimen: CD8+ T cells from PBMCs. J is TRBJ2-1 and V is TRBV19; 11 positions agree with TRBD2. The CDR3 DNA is TGTGCCAGTAGTATCGGTACTAGCGGGAGCTATGAGCAGTTCTTC. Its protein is CASSIGTSGSYEQFF.